This section outlines one T cell receptor beta chain sequence together with its context. Study processing details: From reference gene primer amplification, estimates of nucleated cell counts were derived. Measured with immunoSEQ multiplex PCR; TCRdb has only the in-frame clones, and not every one. The V and J calls and clone size are taken from that table; D and trimming were inferred from the DNA. This table holds more than 300,000 clones, 80% to 85% found once. This record comes from a study of blood T cell repertoires in COVID-19. Study as a whole: Acute and convalescent COVID-19 samples came from the United States, Italy and Spain. T cells, B-cell-depleted T cells, or PBMCs supplied cDNA or gDNA.

Either two negative PCRs, clearance, or symptom resolution qualified Cohort 3 donors as recovered. CDR3 size: 14 residues. V shed 6 bases, J shed 6 bases, and the junction held 3 bases outside the gene matches. The germline V gene encodes CDR1 SNHLY and CDR2 FYNNEI. V is TRBV2 and J is TRBJ1-6, with TRBD1 identical over 9 bases. The sample was PBMCs or T cells enriched from blood (not recorded which). The sequence was collected from a woman aged 50 to 60 who had recovered from COVID-19. CDR3 in amino acids: CASRPTGGNSPLHF. The CDR3 DNA reads as TGTGCCAGCAGACCGACAGGGGGTAATTCACCCCTCCACTTT. Full variable domain (missing parts from reference TRBV2 and TRBJ1-6): EPEVTQTPSHQVTQMGQEVILRCVPISNHLYFYWYRQILGQKVEFLVSFYNNEISEKSEIFDDQFSVERPDGSNFTLKIRSTKLEDSAMYFCASRPTGGNSPLHFGNGTRLTVT.